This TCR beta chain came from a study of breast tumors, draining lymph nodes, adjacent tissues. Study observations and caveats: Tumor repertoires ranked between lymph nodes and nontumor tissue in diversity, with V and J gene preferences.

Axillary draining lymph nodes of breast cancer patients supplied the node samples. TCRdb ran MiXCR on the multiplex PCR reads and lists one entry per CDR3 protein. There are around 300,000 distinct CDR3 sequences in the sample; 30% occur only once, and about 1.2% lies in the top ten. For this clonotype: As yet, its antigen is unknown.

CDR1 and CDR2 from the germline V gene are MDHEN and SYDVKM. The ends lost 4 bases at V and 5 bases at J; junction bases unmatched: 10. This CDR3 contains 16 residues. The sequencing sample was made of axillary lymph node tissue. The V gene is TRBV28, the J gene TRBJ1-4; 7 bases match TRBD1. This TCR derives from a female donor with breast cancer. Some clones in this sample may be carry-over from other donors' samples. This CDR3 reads CASSSPATGENEKLFF. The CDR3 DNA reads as TGTGCCAGCAGTTCCCCCGCAACAGGGGAGAATGAAAAACTGTTTTTT.